This TCR beta chain is drawn from a study of blood T cells in healthy people across ages. V was pared by 4 bases and J by 3 bases, with 9 bases between. The CDR3 is 12 amino acids. Germline V gene data show CDR1 as SQVTM and CDR2 as ANQGSEA. Alongside a J-beta primer mix, a sample-barcoded 5' primer served in a second PCR lasting about 7 to 11 cycles. Each sample provided no less than 2.5 million CDR3-containing paired-end reads. TCRdb analysed the 5' RACE reads with MiXCR anew, one entry per CDR3 protein. Of hundreds of thousands of distinct CDR3 sequences detected, roughly 20% appear once; the ten largest clones hold 3% to 4.5%. This clonotype showed up many times. Peripheral blood from each donor was collected in a volume of about 10 milliliters.

This clonotype was sampled from a man aged 65-85 years in good health. The specimen sequenced was blood. The J gene is TRBJ2-5, the V gene TRBV29-1; tentative D call: TRBD1 (6 bases). The CDR3 region has the DNA TGCAGCGTTGTGGCAGGGGAAGAGACCCAGTACTTC. Translation gives CSVVAGEETQYF.